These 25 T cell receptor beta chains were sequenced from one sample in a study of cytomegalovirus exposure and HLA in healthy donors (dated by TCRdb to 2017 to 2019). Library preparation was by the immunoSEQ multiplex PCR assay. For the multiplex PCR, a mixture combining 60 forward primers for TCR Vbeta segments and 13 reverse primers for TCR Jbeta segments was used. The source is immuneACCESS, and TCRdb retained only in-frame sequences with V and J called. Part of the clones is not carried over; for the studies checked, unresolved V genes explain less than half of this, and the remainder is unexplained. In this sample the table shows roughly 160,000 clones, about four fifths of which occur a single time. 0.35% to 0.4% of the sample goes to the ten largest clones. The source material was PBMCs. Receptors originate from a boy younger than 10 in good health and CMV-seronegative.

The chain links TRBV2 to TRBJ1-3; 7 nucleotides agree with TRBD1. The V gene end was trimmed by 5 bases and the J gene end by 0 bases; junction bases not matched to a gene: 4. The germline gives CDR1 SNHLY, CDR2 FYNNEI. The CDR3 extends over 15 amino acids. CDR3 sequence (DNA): TGTGCCAGCAGTTTTACAGGGGACTCTGGAAACACCATATATTTT. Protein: CASSFTGDSGNTIYF.

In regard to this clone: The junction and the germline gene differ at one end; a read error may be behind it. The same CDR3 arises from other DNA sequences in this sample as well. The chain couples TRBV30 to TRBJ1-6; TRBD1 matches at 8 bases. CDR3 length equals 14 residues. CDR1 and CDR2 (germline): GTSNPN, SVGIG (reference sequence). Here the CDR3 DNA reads TGTGCCTGGAGTAACGGACAGGGTAATTCCCCCCTCCACTTT. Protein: CAWSNGQGNSPLHF.

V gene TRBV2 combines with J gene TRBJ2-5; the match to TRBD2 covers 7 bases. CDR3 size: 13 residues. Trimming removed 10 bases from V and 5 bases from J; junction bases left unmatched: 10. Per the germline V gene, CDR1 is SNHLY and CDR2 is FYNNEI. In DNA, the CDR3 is TGTGCCACCACAGGCAGGGAGGGCGAGACCCAGTACTTC. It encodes CATTGREGETQYF.

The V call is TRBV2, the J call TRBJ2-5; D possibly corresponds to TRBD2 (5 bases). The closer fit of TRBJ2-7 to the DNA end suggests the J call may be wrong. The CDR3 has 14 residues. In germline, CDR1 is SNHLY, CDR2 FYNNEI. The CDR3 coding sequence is TGTGCCAGCAGTGAACGGCTAGCAGGAAGCGAGCAGTACTTC. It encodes CASSERLAGSEQYF.

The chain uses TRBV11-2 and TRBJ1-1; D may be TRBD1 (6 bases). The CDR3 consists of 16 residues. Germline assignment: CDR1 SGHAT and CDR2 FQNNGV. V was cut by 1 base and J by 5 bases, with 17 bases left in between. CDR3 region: CASSLAGRGSVTEAFF. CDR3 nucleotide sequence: TGTGCCAGCAGCTTAGCTGGGAGGGGGAGTGTTACTGAAGCTTTCTTT.

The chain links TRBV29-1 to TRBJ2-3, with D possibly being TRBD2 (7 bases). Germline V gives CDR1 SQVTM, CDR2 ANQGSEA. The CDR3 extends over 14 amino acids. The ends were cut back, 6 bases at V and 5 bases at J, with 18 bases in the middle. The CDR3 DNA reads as TGCAGCGTGCTAGGGGGGAGGGCTGTAGATACGCAGTATTTT. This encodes CSVLGGRAVDTQYF.

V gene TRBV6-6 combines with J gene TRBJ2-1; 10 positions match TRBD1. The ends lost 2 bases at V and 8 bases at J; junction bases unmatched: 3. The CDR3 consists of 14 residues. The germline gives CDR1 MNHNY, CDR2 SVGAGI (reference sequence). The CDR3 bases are TGTGCCAGCAGTTACAGGGACAGGGGATATGAGCAGTTCTTC. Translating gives CASSYRDRGYEQFF.

The CDR3: CASSPGLSSYNEQFF. As DNA, the CDR3 is TGTGCCAGCAGCCCGGGACTTTCCTCCTACAATGAGCAGTTCTTC. The genes are TRBV7-9 and TRBJ2-1, with D perhaps TRBD2 (6 bases). The CDR3 spans 15 residues. V was shortened by 5 bases and J by 0 bases, with 11 bases between the two germline ends. Germline V gene lookup returns CDR1 SEHNR and CDR2 FQNEAQ (reference sequence).

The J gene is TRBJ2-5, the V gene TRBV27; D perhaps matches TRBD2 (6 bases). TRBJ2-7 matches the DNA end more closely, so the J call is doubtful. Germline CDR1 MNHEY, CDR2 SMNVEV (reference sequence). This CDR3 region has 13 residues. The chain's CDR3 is CASSSGPGYEQYF. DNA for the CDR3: TGTGCCAGCAGTAGCGGGCCGGGCTACGAGCAGTACTTC.

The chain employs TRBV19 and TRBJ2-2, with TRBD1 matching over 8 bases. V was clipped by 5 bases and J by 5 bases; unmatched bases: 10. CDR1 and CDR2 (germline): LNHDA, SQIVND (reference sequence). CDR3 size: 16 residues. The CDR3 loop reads CASSFRTGRLTGELFF. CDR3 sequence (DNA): TGTGCCAGTAGTTTCCGGACAGGGCGATTGACCGGGGAGCTGTTTTTT.

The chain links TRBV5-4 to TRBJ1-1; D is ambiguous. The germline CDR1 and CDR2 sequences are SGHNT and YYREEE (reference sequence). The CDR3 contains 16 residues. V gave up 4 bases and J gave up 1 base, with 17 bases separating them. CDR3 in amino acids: CASSIGLVGSNTEAFF. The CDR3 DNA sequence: TGTGCCAGCAGCATAGGACTTGTGGGGTCGAACACTGAAGCTTTCTTT. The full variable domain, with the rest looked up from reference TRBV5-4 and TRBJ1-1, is ETGVTQSPTHLIKTRGQQVTLRCSSQSGHNTVSWYQQALGQGPQFIFQYYREEENGRGNFPPRFSGLQFPNYSSELNVNALELDDSALYLCASSIGLVGSNTEAFFGQGTRLTVV.

CDR3 in DNA: TGTGCCAGCAGCCCGTTGACAGCAGGCTACACCTTC. Translation gives CASSPLTAGYTF. The chain employs TRBV7-6 and TRBJ1-2; a weak D match, TRBD1 (5 bases). The germline gives CDR1 SGHVS, CDR2 FNYEAQ. The CDR3 is made up of 12 amino acids. V gave up 5 bases and J gave up 8 bases, with 12 bases separating them. The whole variable domain, filled in from reference TRBV7-6 and TRBJ1-2, reads GAGVSQSPRYKVTKRGQDVALRCDPISGHVSLYWYRQALGQGPEFLTYFNYEAQQDKSGLPNDRFSAERPEGSISTLTIQRTEQRDSAMYRCASSPLTAGYTFGSGTRLTVV.

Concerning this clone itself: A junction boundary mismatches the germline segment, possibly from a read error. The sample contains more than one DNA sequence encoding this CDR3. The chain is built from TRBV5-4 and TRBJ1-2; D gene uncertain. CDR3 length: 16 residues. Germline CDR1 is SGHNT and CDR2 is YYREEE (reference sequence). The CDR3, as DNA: TGCGCCAGCAGCTTGGAGGAGGGTCTCCTATCCTATGGCTACACCTTC. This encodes CASSLEEGLLSYGYTF.

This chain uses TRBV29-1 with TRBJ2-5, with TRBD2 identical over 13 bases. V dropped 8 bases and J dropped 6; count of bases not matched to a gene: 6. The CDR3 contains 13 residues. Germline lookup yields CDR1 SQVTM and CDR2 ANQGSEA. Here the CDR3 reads CSLWTSGRKTQYF. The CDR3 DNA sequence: TGCAGCCTATGGACTAGCGGGAGAAAGACCCAGTACTTC.

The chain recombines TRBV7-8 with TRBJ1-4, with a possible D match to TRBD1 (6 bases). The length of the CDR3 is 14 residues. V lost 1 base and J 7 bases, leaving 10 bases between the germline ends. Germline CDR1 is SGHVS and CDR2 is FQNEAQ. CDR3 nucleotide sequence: TGTGCCAGCAGCTTAGACTCAGGGGTTGAAAAACTGTTTTTT. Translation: CASSLDSGVEKLFF. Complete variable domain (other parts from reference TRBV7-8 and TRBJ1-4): GAGVSQSPRYKVAKRGQDVALRCDPISGHVSLFWYQQALGQGPEFLTYFQNEAQLDKSGLPSDRFFAERPEGSVSTLKIQRTQQEDSAVYLCASSLDSGVEKLFFGSGTQLSVL.

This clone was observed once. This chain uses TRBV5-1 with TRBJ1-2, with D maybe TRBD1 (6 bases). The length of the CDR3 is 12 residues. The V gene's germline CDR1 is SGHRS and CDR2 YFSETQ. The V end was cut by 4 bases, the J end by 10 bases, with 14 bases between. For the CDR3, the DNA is TGCGCCAGCAGCAAACCGGGACACATCTACACCTTC. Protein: CASSKPGHIYTF.

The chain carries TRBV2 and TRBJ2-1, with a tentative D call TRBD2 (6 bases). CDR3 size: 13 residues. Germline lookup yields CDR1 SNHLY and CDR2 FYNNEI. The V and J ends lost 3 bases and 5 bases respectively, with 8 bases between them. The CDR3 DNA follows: TGTGCCAGCAGTGACCAGCGGGACAATGAGCAGTTCTTC. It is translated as CASSDQRDNEQFF.

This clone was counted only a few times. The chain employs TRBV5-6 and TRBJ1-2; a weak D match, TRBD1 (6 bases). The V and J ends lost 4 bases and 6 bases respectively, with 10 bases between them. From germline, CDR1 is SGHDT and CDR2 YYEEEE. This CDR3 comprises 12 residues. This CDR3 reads CASSHGQNGYTF. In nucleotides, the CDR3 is TGTGCCAGCAGCCATGGACAGAATGGCTACACCTTC.

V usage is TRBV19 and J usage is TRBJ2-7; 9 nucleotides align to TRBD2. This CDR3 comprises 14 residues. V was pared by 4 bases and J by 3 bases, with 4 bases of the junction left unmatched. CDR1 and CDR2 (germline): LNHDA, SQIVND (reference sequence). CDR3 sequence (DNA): TGTGCCAGTAGTACCCTAGCGGGAAACTACGAGCAGTACTTC. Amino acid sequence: CASSTLAGNYEQYF.

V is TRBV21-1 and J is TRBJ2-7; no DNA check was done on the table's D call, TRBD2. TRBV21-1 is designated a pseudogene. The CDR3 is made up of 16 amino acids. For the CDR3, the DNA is TGTGCCAGCAGCAAAGGGCCCCACAGCGGGCGCTACGAGCAGTACTTC. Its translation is CASSKGPHSGRYEQYF.

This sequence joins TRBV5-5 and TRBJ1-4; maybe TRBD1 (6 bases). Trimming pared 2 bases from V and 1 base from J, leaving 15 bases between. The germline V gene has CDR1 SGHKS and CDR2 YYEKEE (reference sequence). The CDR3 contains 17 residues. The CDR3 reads CASSFLRQGLTNEKLFF. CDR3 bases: TGTGCCAGCAGCTTCCTGAGGCAGGGGCTAACTAATGAAAAACTGTTTTTT.

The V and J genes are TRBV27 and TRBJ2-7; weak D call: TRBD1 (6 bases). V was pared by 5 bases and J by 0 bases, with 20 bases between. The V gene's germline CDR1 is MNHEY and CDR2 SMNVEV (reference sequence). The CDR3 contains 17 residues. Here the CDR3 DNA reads TGTGCCAGCAGTCACCGAACCGTTACAGGGAGCTCCTACGAGCAGTACTTC. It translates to CASSHRTVTGSSYEQYF.

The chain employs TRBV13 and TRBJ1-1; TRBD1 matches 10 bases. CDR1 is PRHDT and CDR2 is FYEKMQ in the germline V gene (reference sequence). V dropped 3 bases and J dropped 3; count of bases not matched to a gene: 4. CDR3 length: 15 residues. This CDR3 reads CASSFRGQGHTEAFF. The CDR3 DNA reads TGTGCCAGCAGCTTCAGGGGACAGGGGCACACTGAAGCTTTCTTT.

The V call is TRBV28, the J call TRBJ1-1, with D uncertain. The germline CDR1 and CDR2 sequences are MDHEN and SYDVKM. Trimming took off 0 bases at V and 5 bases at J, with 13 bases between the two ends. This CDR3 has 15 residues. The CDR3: CASSLWRRVVTEAFF. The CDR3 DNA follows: TGTGCCAGCAGTTTATGGAGGCGGGTGGTGACTGAAGCTTTCTTT.

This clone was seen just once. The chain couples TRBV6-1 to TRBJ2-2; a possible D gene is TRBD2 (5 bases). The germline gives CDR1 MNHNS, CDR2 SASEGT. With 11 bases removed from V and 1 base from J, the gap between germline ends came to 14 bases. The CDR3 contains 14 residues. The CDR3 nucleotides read TGTGCCGGCCGGGGTTTGATGAACACCGGGGAGCTGTTTTTT. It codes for CAGRGLMNTGELFF.